Here is one T cell receptor (beta chain) with its context. This specimen comes from a study of blood T cell repertoires in COVID-19. Authors' data handling: Nucleated cell number was recorded as an estimate derived from reference gene primer amplification. Using immunoSEQ multiplex PCR, the repertoire was profiled, and TCRdb retains in-frame clones only, with some absent. V, J and clone size are taken as reported in that table, and D and trimming were inferred from the DNA itself. The table includes 45,000 to 60,000 clones, approximately 90% detected once. V gave up 4 bases and J gave up 5 bases; unmatched junction bases: 2. Germline CDR1 SEHNR, CDR2 FQNEAQ (reference sequence). The CDR3 runs 13 residues.

The TCR was taken from a man aged 50-60 years with acute or convalescent COVID-19. Material: peripheral blood. The chain is built from TRBV7-9 and TRBJ1-5; 7 nucleotides line up with TRBD1. The CDR3 sequence is CASSYGQDQPQHF. The CDR3 region has the DNA TGTGCCAGCAGCTACGGACAGGATCAGCCCCAGCATTTT.